A selection of T cell receptor beta chains follows, all from one sample in a study of blood T cell repertoires in COVID-19. Measured with immunoSEQ multiplex PCR; TCRdb has only the in-frame clones, and not every one. The sample has 90,000 to 120,000 clones; roughly 90% are singletons. Source material: peripheral blood. These receptors all come from a man aged 70-80 years with acute or convalescent COVID-19. Each CDR3 is given with its conserved first and last residue. The D gene is left open where the match is weak. The size entry is marked missing in some rows and otherwise reads once, few, many or a size class.

CDR3: CAISASLGTDTQYF
DNA: TGTGCCATCAGTGCTTCGCTAGGCACAGATACGCAGTATTTT
size: NA
J: TRBJ2-3
V: TRBV10-3
D: NA

CDR3: CASQRRESSYEQYF
DNA: TGTGCCAGCCAAAGACGGGAGAGCTCCTACGAGCAGTACTTC
size: NA
J: TRBJ2-7
V: TRBV6-4
D: NA

CDR3: CASSLGLMNTEAFF
DNA: TGTGCCAGCAGCTTGGGTTTAATGAACACTGAAGCTTTCTTT
size: NA
J: TRBJ1-1
V: TRBV5-5
D: NA

CDR3: CASTAIGGVYGYTF
DNA: TGTGCCAGTACCGCAATTGGGGGCGTCTATGGCTACACCTTC
size: NA
J: TRBJ1-2
V: TRBV19
D: NA

CDR3: CAWSGRRLAGDRGQFF
DNA: TGTGCCTGGAGTGGTAGAAGGCTAGCGGGGGACCGGGGGCAGTTCTTC
size: NA
J: TRBJ2-1
V: TRBV30
D: TRBD2

CDR3: CASSIDREYTQYF
DNA: TGTGCCAGTAGTATAGATCGCGAGTATACGCAGTATTTT
size: NA
J: TRBJ2-3
V: TRBV19
D: NA

CDR3: CATTQRGLAGGSGELFF
DNA: TGTGCCACCACGCAACGGGGACTAGCGGGAGGTTCCGGGGAGCTGTTTTTT
size: NA
J: TRBJ2-2
V: TRBV15
D: TRBD2

CDR3: CASSYFSEQFF
DNA: TGTGCCAGCAGTTATTTTAGTGAGCAGTTCTTC
size: NA
J: TRBJ2-1
V: TRBV6-2/TRBV6-3
D: NA

CDR3: CSVDRGRTGANVLTF
DNA: TGCAGCGTTGACAGGGGGCGGACTGGGGCCAACGTCCTGACTTTC
size: once
J: TRBJ2-6
V: TRBV29-1
D: TRBD1

CDR3: CASSRGDQGARQPQHF
DNA: TGTGCCAGCAGCCGAGGGGATCAGGGGGCGCGGCAGCCCCAGCATTTT
size: NA
J: TRBJ1-5
V: TRBV5-6
D: TRBD1

CDR3: CSVNGGPSSYNEQFF
DNA: TGCAGCGTGAACGGGGGACCGAGCTCCTACAATGAGCAGTTCTTC
size: NA
J: TRBJ2-1
V: TRBV29-1
D: NA

CDR3: CASSDLAGANEQFF
DNA: TGTGCCAGCAGTGATCTAGCGGGAGCCAATGAGCAGTTCTTC
size: NA
J: TRBJ2-1
V: TRBV6-1
D: TRBD2

CDR3: CASSHPGQGDQETQYF
DNA: TGTGCCAGCAGCCACCCCGGACAGGGCGATCAAGAGACCCAGTACTTC
size: NA
J: TRBJ2-5
V: TRBV3-1/TRBV3-2
D: TRBD1

CDR3: CASSPAGLRGRYGYTF
DNA: TGTGCCAGCAGTCCCGCCGGACTACGAGGTCGCTATGGCTACACCTTC
size: NA
J: TRBJ1-2
V: TRBV27
D: NA

CDR3: CASSSLIGKTEAFF
DNA: TGTGCCAGCAGCTCTCTTATCGGTAAGACTGAAGCTTTCTTT
size: once
J: TRBJ1-1
V: TRBV28
D: NA

CDR3: CASSKPGGNEQYF
DNA: TGTGCCAGCAGCAAACCCGGAGGTAACGAGCAGTACTTC
size: once
J: TRBJ2-7
V: TRBV11-2
D: NA

CDR3: CASSYSKRRQPQHF
DNA: TGTGCCAGCAGTTACTCGAAGCGGCGTCAGCCCCAGCATTTT
size: NA
J: TRBJ1-5
V: TRBV6-5
D: NA

CDR3: CASSYSTGGGDEEQFF
DNA: TGTGCCAGCAGTTACTCGACCGGCGGGGGGGACGAGGAGCAGTTCTTC
size: NA
J: TRBJ2-1
V: TRBV6-5
D: TRBD2

CDR3: CASSNRDRAAFF
DNA: TGTGCCAGCAGTAACCGGGACAGGGCTGCTTTCTTT
size: NA
J: TRBJ1-1
V: TRBV6-2/TRBV6-3
D: TRBD1

CDR3: CASSYKQVNGYTF
DNA: TGTGCCAGCAGTTATAAACAGGTGAATGGCTACACCTTC
size: NA
J: TRBJ1-2
V: TRBV6-5
D: NA

CDR3: CASSDGGGEETQYF
DNA: TGCGCCAGCAGTGATGGGGGGGGAGAAGAGACCCAGTACTTC
size: NA
J: TRBJ2-5
V: TRBV10-1
D: TRBD2

CDR3: CASSLTGSRGYTF
DNA: TGTGCCAGCAGTTTGACAGGGAGTCGTGGCTACACCTTC
size: NA
J: TRBJ1-2
V: TRBV28
D: TRBD1

CDR3: CASSQLPDRGPQPQHF
DNA: TGTGCCAGCAGCCAACTACCGGACAGGGGGCCTCAGCCCCAGCATTTT
size: NA
J: TRBJ1-5
V: TRBV4-2
D: TRBD1

CDR3: CASSFSGINEKLFF
DNA: TGCGCCAGCAGCTTTAGCGGGATTAATGAAAAACTGTTTTTT
size: few
J: TRBJ1-4
V: TRBV5-1
D: NA

CDR3: CASSLEQGGIQYF
DNA: TGTGCCAGCAGCTTAGAACAGGGCGGAATTCAGTACTTC
size: NA
J: TRBJ2-4
V: TRBV11-2
D: NA

CDR3: CASSFGQQNQPQHF
DNA: TGTGCCAGCAGCTTCGGACAGCAGAATCAGCCCCAGCATTTT
size: NA
J: TRBJ1-5
V: TRBV5-8
D: NA

CDR3: CASSFRQNEKLFF
DNA: TGCGCCAGCAGCTTCCGACAGAATGAAAAACTGTTTTTT
size: NA
J: TRBJ1-4
V: TRBV5-1
D: NA

CDR3: CASSGQGGSPLHF
DNA: TGTGCCAGCAGTGGACAGGGCGGTTCACCCCTCCACTTT
size: NA
J: TRBJ1-6
V: TRBV27
D: TRBD1